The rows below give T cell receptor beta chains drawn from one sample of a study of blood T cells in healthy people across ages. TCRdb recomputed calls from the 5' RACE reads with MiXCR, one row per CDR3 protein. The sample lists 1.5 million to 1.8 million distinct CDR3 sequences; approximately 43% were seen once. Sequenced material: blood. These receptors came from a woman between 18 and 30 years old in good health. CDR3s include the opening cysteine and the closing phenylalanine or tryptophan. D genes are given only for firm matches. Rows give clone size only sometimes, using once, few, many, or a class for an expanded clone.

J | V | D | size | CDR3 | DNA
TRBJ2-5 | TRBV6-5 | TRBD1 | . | CASSFSGQGNNEQYF | TGTGCCAGCAGTTTTTCGGGACAGGGAAACAATGAGCAGTACTTC
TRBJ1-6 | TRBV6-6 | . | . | CASRLPEYHSPLHF | TGTGCCAGCAGGTTACCTGAGTACCACTCACCCCTCCACTTT
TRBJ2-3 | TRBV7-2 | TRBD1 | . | CVSSLRDRVLGTDTQYF | TGTGTCAGCAGTCTTAGGGACAGGGTTCTTGGCACAGATACGCAGTATTTT
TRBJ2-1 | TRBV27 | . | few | CASRPLGNEQFF | TGTGCCAGCAGGCCCCTGGGGAATGAGCAGTTCTTC
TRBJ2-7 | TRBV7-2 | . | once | CASSRESQRSYNEQYF | TGTGCCAGCAGCCGAGAGTCTCAGAGATCCTACAATGAGCAGTACTTC
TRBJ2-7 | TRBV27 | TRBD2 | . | CASSPTSGRGSEQYF | TGTGCCAGCAGTCCGACTAGCGGGAGAGGATCCGAGCAGTACTTC
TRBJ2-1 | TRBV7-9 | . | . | CASSLETGYNEQFF | TGTGCCAGCAGCTTAGAGACAGGATATAATGAGCAGTTCTTC
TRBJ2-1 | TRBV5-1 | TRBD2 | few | CASSSRLAGDYNEQFF | TGCGCCAGCAGCTCCAGACTAGCGGGAGATTACAATGAGCAGTTCTTC
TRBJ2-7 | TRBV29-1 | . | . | CSVTVRGTHRDEQYF | TGCAGCGTGACAGTGCGGGGGACACACCGGGACGAGCAGTACTTC
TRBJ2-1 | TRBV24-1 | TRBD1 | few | CATSDSTRDRGEQFF | TGTGCCACCAGTGATTCCACCAGGGACAGGGGTGAGCAGTTCTTC
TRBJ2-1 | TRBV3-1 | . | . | CASSQLTGPNYNEQFF | TGTGCCAGCAGCCAACTGACAGGACCCAACTACAATGAGCAGTTCTTC
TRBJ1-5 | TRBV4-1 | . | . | CASSQNEGNGQPQHF | TGCGCCAGCAGCCAAAATGAGGGAAATGGTCAGCCCCAGCATTTT
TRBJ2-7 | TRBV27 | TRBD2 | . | CASSLSGGPQYF | TGTGCCAGCAGTTTAAGCGGGGGGCCTCAGTACTTC
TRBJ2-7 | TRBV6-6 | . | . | CASTPRTGSVYEQYF | TGTGCCAGCACTCCTAGAACTGGTTCGGTCTACGAGCAGTACTTC
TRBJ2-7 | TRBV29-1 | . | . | CSVEADSYEQYF | TGCAGCGTTGAGGCGGACTCCTACGAGCAGTACTTC
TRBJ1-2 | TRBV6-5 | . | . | CASSLTPTYGYTF | TGTGCCAGCAGCCTGACACCAACCTATGGCTACACCTTC
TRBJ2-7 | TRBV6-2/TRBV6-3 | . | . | CVSSPGGYEQYF | TGTGTCAGCAGCCCTGGGGGCTACGAGCAGTACTTC
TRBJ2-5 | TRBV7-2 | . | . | CASSFHGRQETQYF | TGTGCCAGCAGCTTCCATGGGCGCCAAGAGACCCAGTACTTC
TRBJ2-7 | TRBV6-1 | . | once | CAGSEGRGQYF | TGTGCCGGCAGTGAAGGCAGGGGCCAGTACTTC
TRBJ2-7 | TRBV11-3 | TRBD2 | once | CASSLGTSGGGYNEQYF | TGTGCCAGCAGCTTAGGGACTAGCGGGGGTGGCTACAATGAGCAGTACTTC
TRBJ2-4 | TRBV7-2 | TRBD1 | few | CASSSGQGAGAKNIQYF | TGTGCCAGCAGCTCCGGACAGGGGGCGGGAGCCAAAAACATTCAGTACTTC
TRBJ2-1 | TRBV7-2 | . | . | CASSLTKVSSEQFF | TGTGCCAGCAGCCTAACCAAGGTATCGAGCGAGCAGTTCTTC
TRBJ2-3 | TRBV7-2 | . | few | CASSLVRLDTQYF | TGTGCCAGCAGCTTAGTACGCTTAGATACGCAGTATTTT
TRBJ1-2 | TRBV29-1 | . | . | CSVELYNGYTF | TGCAGCGTTGAACTGTACAATGGCTACACCTTC
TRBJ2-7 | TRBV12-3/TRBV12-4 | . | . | CASSLRSSGLALNRQYF | TGTGCCAGCAGCCTCAGGAGTAGCGGTCTTGCCCTGAACCGACAGTACTTC
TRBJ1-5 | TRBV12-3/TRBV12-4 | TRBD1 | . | CASRRRQGDDQPQHF | TGTGCCAGCAGACGTAGACAGGGGGACGATCAGCCCCAGCATTTT
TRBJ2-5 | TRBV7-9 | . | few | CASITQETQYF | TGTGCCAGCATCACGCAAGAGACCCAGTACTTC
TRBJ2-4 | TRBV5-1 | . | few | CASSYLQGSQNIQYF | TGCGCCAGCAGCTACCTACAGGGCTCCCAAAACATTCAGTACTTC
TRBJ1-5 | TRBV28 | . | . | CATEGPQHF | TGTGCCACAGAGGGGCCCCAGCATTTT
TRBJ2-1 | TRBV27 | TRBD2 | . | CASSLRGGSGLSYNEQFF | TGTGCCAGCAGTTTAAGGGGCGGGAGTGGACTCTCCTACAATGAGCAGTTCTTC
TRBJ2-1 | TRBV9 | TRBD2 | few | CASSVRWGGVNEQFF | TGTGCCAGCAGCGTAAGGTGGGGAGGGGTCAATGAGCAGTTCTTC
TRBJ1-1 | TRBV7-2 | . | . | CASRDLEGMNTEAFF | TGTGCCAGCAGGGACCTCGAGGGAATGAACACTGAAGCTTTCTTT
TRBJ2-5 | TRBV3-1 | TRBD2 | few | CASSQEGNFGRNQYF | TGTGCCAGCAGCCAAGAGGGGAACTTCGGGAGGAACCAGTACTTC
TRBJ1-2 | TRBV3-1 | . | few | CASSWMGGYTF | TGTGCCAGCAGCTGGATGGGGGGCTACACCTTC
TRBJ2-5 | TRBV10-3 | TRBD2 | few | CAISEPSGRGQETQYF | TGTGCCATCAGTGAGCCAAGCGGGAGGGGACAAGAGACCCAGTACTTC
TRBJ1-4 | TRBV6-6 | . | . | CASSYVWGHPEKLFF | TGTGCCAGCAGTTACGTTTGGGGACACCCGGAAAAACTGTTTTTT
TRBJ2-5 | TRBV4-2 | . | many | CASSQEGQGQETQYF | TGTGCCAGCAGCCAAGAAGGCCAGGGCCAAGAGACCCAGTACTTC
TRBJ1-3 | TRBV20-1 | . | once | CSARADGLAGNTIYF | TGCAGTGCTAGAGCAGACGGACTTGCAGGAAACACCATATATTTT
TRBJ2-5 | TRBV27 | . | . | CASSKIRGTYNEQYF | TGTGCCAGCAGCAAGATACGGGGAACCTACAATGAGCAGTACTTC
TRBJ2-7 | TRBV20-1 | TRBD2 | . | CCGGRVPYEQYF | TGCTGCGGCGGGAGGGTACCCTACGAGCAGTACTTC
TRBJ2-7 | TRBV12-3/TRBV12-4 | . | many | CASSPRRGYEQYF | TGTGCCAGCAGCCCCCGTAGGGGGTACGAGCAGTACTTC
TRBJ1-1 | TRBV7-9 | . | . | CASSSGSMNTEAFF | TGTGCCAGCAGCTCCGGGTCTATGAACACTGAAGCTTTCTTT
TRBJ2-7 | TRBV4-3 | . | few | CASSQVSEYEQYF | TGCGCCAGCAGCCAAGTTTCCGAGTACGAGCAGTACTTC
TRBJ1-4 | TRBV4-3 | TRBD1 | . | CASSQARQGGLSQATNEKLFF | TGCGCCAGCAGCCAAGCCCGACAGGGAGGGTTAAGTCAGGCAACTAATGAAAAACTGTTTTTT
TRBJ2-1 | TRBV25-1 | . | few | CASSDRGIEQFF | TGTGCCAGCAGTGATAGAGGGATTGAGCAGTTCTTC
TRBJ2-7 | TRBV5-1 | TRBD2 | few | CASSRGLAGVLEQYF | TGCGCCAGCAGCAGGGGACTAGCGGGAGTGTTAGAGCAGTACTTC
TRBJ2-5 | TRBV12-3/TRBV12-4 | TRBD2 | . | CAGRPGLARETQYF | TGTGCCGGCAGACCTGGACTAGCTCGTGAGACCCAGTACTTC
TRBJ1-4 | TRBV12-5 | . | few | CASGLYRGEKLFF | TGTGCTAGTGGTTTGTATCGCGGCGAAAAACTGTTTTTT
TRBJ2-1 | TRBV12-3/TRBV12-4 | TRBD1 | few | CASSPGQVGGEQFF | TGTGCCAGCAGCCCGGGACAGGTAGGGGGTGAGCAGTTCTTC
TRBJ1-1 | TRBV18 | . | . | CASSPTGGRGTEAFF | TGTGCCAGCTCACCAACCGGGGGGAGGGGCACTGAAGCTTTCTTT
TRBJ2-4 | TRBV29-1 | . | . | CSVRQALAKNIQYF | TGCAGCGTGAGACAGGCTCTAGCCAAAAACATTCAGTACTTC
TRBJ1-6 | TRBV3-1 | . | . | CASSQPGGFNSPLHF | TGTGCCAGCAGCCAACCTGGAGGCTTTAATTCACCCCTCCACTTT
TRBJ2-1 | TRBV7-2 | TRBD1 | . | CASSSTSGTDYNEQFF | TGTGCCAGCAGCTCCACCTCCGGGACAGACTACAATGAGCAGTTCTTC
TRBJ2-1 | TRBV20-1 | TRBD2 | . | CSAQGLAGVYNEQFF | TGCAGTGCTCAGGGACTAGCGGGGGTCTACAATGAGCAGTTCTTC
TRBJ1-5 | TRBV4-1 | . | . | CASSQGAGLYSNQPQHF | TGCGCCAGCAGCCAAGGGGCAGGCCTTTATAGCAATCAGCCCCAGCATTTT